Listed below are T cell receptor beta chains from one sample, sequenced in a study of memory CD4+ T cells and cytomegalovirus serostatus. Sequencing used immunoSEQ multiplex PCR; TCRdb keeps in-frame clones, though not all of them. The sample includes about 25,000 clones, about four fifths of them seen just once. Sequenced: memory CD4+ T cells from blood. These receptors originate from an adult in good health and CMV-seronegative. Each CDR3 is given with its conserved first and last residue. D genes are given only for firm matches. Not all rows give a size; the values are once, few, many and, for expanded clones, a class.

CDR3nt	CDR3aa	d_gene	abundance	j_gene	v_gene
TGTGCCAGTAGTGGGTACGGATCCCAAGAGACCCAGTACTTC	CASSGYGSQETQYF	.	.	TRBJ2-5	TRBV19
TGTGCCAGCAGTTCGGCGTCAGATACGCAGTATTTT	CASSSASDTQYF	.	.	TRBJ2-3	TRBV7-2
TGTGCCAGCAGCCCTAGACAGGGACCCTTCTACGAGCAGTACTTC	CASSPRQGPFYEQYF	TRBD1	.	TRBJ2-7	TRBV5-5
TGTGCCAGCAGCTTGGATGGCAGGGCGCACACTGAAGCTTTCTTT	CASSLDGRAHTEAFF	.	few	TRBJ1-1	TRBV7-2
TGTGCCAGCAGCTCGGTAGGGACCGGTTCACCCCTCCACTTT	CASSSVGTGSPLHF	.	.	TRBJ1-6	TRBV5-5
TGTGCCAGCAGAAACGGGGGGGGTAACACCGGGGAGCTGTTTTTT	CASRNGGGNTGELFF	TRBD2	.	TRBJ2-2	TRBV7-2
TGTGCCACAGCAGGAAGTACTAACTATGGCTACACCTTC	CATAGSTNYGYTF	.	.	TRBJ1-2	TRBV28
TGTGCCAGCAGGCCGTCACAGGGTCCGGGTTATGGCTACACCTTC	CASRPSQGPGYGYTF	.	.	TRBJ1-2	TRBV7-2
TGTGCCAGCAGCCCGCGACAGGGGGCCTGGAACACCATATATTTT	CASSPRQGAWNTIYF	TRBD1	.	TRBJ1-3	TRBV11-3
TGTGCCAGCAGCTCCGACACCTACGAGCAGTACTTC	CASSSDTYEQYF	.	.	TRBJ2-7	TRBV5-6
TGTGCCAGCAGCTTGGGCTTCTACGAGCAGTACTTC	CASSLGFYEQYF	.	.	TRBJ2-7	TRBV7-9
TGTGCCAGCAGTGAACACGGGGGCTCCTACAATGAGCAGTTCTTC	CASSEHGGSYNEQFF	.	.	TRBJ2-1	TRBV25-1
TGTGCCAGTAGTCTCGGGGTACAAAACTATGGCTACACCTTC	CASSLGVQNYGYTF	.	.	TRBJ1-2	TRBV19
TGTGCCAGCAGCCGCACACAGGGGACGGGCTCCAATGAGCAGTTCTTC	CASSRTQGTGSNEQFF	TRBD1	.	TRBJ2-1	TRBV4-2
TGTGCCAGCAGCGTTCAGAATAACTATGGCTACACCTTC	CASSVQNNYGYTF	.	few	TRBJ1-2	TRBV7-2
TGTGCCAGCAGCGTAGCAGGACAGGAAGGTCAGCCCCAGCATTTT	CASSVAGQEGQPQHF	TRBD1	.	TRBJ1-5	TRBV9
TGCGCCAGCAGCTTGGCGTGGGGGGCCACAGATACGCAGTATTTT	CASSLAWGATDTQYF	.	.	TRBJ2-3	TRBV5-1
TGTGCCAGCAGTAAATGGGACGGGAATCAGCCCCAGCATTTT	CASSKWDGNQPQHF	.	.	TRBJ1-5	TRBV6-6
TGTGCCAGCAGTGTTACAGGGGAAGGGTCACCCCTCCACTTT	CASSVTGEGSPLHF	TRBD1	.	TRBJ1-6	TRBV6-1
TGTGCCAGCAGTTCCGCCTTGGGCTACACCTTC	CASSSALGYTF	.	.	TRBJ1-2	TRBV28
TGTGCCAGCAGCGTAGAAGCGGGTTTAAGGACCCAGTACTTC	CASSVEAGLRTQYF	.	.	TRBJ2-5	TRBV9
TGTGCCAGCACCAAAGACGTGCAGTCCTACAATGAGCAGTTCTTC	CASTKDVQSYNEQFF	.	.	TRBJ2-1	TRBV6-1
TGTGCCAGCAGTACCTCGGACAGGGCCAGCGGCTACACCTTC	CASSTSDRASGYTF	TRBD1	few	TRBJ1-2	TRBV6-6
TGCGCCAGCAGCCGAACAGGGGGCGGTTGGTCTAATGAAAAACTGTTTTTT	CASSRTGGGWSNEKLFF	TRBD1	.	TRBJ1-4	TRBV4-3
TGCAGCGTTAAACGACAGGCCGCTAACTATGGCTACACCTTC	CSVKRQAANYGYTF	.	.	TRBJ1-2	TRBV29-1
TGTGCCAGCAGCTTAGTTGGGGTTTACAGTGAAGCTTTCTTT	CASSLVGVYSEAFF	.	.	TRBJ1-1	TRBV11-2
TGTGCCAGCGACACGGGCCCGAGGGGGGCCAACGTCCTGACTTTC	CASDTGPRGANVLTF	.	.	TRBJ2-6	TRBV6-5
TGTGCCAGCAGCCCCTGGGGGGGTAGCGGGGGGTGCACAGATACGCAGTATTTT	CASSPWGGSGGCTDTQYF	TRBD2	.	TRBJ2-3	TRBV9
TGTGCCAGCAGCCCCTATAGCGGAGGAGAGACCCAGTACTTC	CASSPYSGGETQYF	.	.	TRBJ2-5	TRBV11-3
TGTGCCAGCAGTGAATCGGGACAGAGGAACTATGGCTACACCTTC	CASSESGQRNYGYTF	TRBD1	.	TRBJ1-2	TRBV6-1
TGTGCCAGCAGCTTAAACCCGTCGGGGGGGAGCGCAGATACGCAGTATTTT	CASSLNPSGGSADTQYF	TRBD2	.	TRBJ2-3	TRBV11-2